This is a list of T cell receptor beta chains from one sample in a study of T cell repertoires in cytomegalovirus infection. TCRdb passed the reads through MiXCR, listing each CDR3 protein once. The data hold 310,000 or so distinct CDR3 sequences, with more than 20% observed a single time. Sequenced sample: PBMCs. Receptors originate from a human donor in good health (CMV status not recorded). Some clones in this sample may be carry-over from other donors' samples. Both conserved end residues are part of each CDR3. D genes are given only for firm matches. Size values are once, few and many counts, or a class for expanded clones, and some rows have none.

len	abundance	v_gene	d_gene	j_gene	CDR3aa	CDR3nt
15	-	TRBV20-1	-	TRBJ2-7	CSATLLGRAHYEQYF	TGCAGTGCTACCCTCCTGGGTAGGGCCCACTACGAGCAGTACTTC
15	-	TRBV5-4	TRBD2	TRBJ2-2	CASSLAGGLAGELFF	TGTGCCAGCAGCTTGGCCGGGGGGTTGGCCGGGGAGCTGTTTTTT
14	many	TRBV7-2	-	TRBJ2-1	CASSLILAVPEQFF	TGTGCCAGCAGCTTAATTCTAGCTGTTCCTGAGCAGTTCTTC
15	-	TRBV7-9	TRBD2	TRBJ2-2	CASSLRPSGTGELFF	TGTGCCAGCAGCTTAAGGCCTAGCGGGACCGGGGAGCTGTTTTTT
12	many	TRBV28	-	TRBJ2-7	CASSFRRGEQYF	TGTGCCAGCAGTTTTCGCAGGGGCGAGCAGTACTTC
12	many	TRBV7-2	-	TRBJ1-1	CASSVYGLEAFF	TGTGCCAGCAGCGTGTATGGACTTGAGGCTTTCTTT
14	many	TRBV7-2	TRBD1	TRBJ2-7	CASSARDRGNEQYF	TGTGCCAGCAGCGCCCGGGACAGGGGTAACGAGCAGTACTTC
15	many	TRBV7-2	TRBD1	TRBJ2-1	CASSFRDRAYNEQFF	TGTGCCAGCAGCTTCCGGGACAGGGCCTACAATGAGCAGTTCTTC
14	-	TRBV5-1	TRBD1	TRBJ1-4	CASRTGTGSEKLFF	TGCGCCAGCAGAACCGGGACAGGGAGTGAAAAACTGTTTTTT
15	few	TRBV6-2/TRBV6-3	-	TRBJ2-7	CASSYWGNSSYEQYF	TGTGCCAGCAGTTACTGGGGTAACAGCTCCTACGAGCAGTACTTC
15	-	TRBV4-3	-	TRBJ2-3	CASSQGAERGDTQYF	TGCGCCAGCAGCCAGGGAGCGGAGAGGGGAGATACGCAGTATTTT
16	few	TRBV28	-	TRBJ2-1	CASSAQGWGSYNEQFF	TGTGCCAGCAGTGCCCAGGGGTGGGGCTCCTACAATGAGCAGTTCTTC
13	few	TRBV6-6	-	TRBJ2-7	CASSYPPVYEQYF	TGTGCCAGCAGTTACCCCCCGGTGTACGAGCAGTACTTC
20	many	TRBV11-3	TRBD2	TRBJ2-1	CASSLVSGWPTSGGYNEQFF	TGTGCCAGCAGCTTAGTTTCCGGATGGCCGACTAGCGGGGGCTACAATGAGCAGTTCTTC
15	-	TRBV11-2	-	TRBJ2-7	CASSLETPSSYEQYF	TGTGCCAGCAGCTTAGAAACTCCCAGCTCCTACGAGCAGTACTTC
14	few	TRBV5-6	-	TRBJ1-5	CASSSIYSNQPQHF	TGTGCCAGCAGCTCTATTTATAGCAATCAGCCCCAGCATTTT
13	-	TRBV12-3/TRBV12-4	TRBD2	TRBJ2-5	CASTTGGVETQYF	TGTGCCAGCACCACTGGGGGGGTAGAGACCCAGTACTTC
19	-	TRBV7-8	TRBD2	TRBJ2-7	CASSLAPGLAGGGFYEQYF	TGTGCCAGCAGCTTAGCCCCGGGGCTAGCGGGAGGCGGCTTCTACGAGCAGTACTTC
14	-	TRBV29-1	TRBD1	TRBJ1-3	CSVMTGTAGNTIYF	TGCAGCGTGATGACCGGGACAGCAGGAAACACCATATATTTT
14	many	TRBV7-9	TRBD1	TRBJ2-2	CASSPGQLTGELFF	TGTGCCAGCAGCCCGGGACAGTTAACCGGGGAGCTGTTTTTT
14	-	TRBV6-1	-	TRBJ1-6	CASRERTGNSPLHF	TGTGCCAGCAGGGAGAGGACGGGGAATTCACCCCTCCACTTT
15	many	TRBV12-3/TRBV12-4	TRBD1	TRBJ1-6	CASRPRTGYGSPLHF	TGTGCCAGCAGACCTAGGACAGGGTACGGTTCACCCCTCCACTTT
13	-	TRBV7-6	-	TRBJ1-5	CASSLRTGQPQHF	TGTGCCAGCAGCTTAAGGACGGGTCAGCCCCAGCATTTT
15	-	TRBV7-8	-	TRBJ1-4	CASSRRVREGEKLFF	TGTGCCAGCAGCCGACGCGTCCGGGAGGGTGAAAAACTGTTTTTT
12	-	TRBV11-2	-	TRBJ2-3	CASSLAAGTQYF	TGTGCCAGCAGCTTAGCCGCGGGTACGCAGTATTTT
13	many	TRBV6-2/TRBV6-3	-	TRBJ2-7	CASRPWLTYEQYF	TGTGCCAGCAGGCCCTGGCTTACCTACGAGCAGTACTTC
14	-	TRBV5-3	TRBD1	TRBJ1-1	CASSFKGARTEAFF	TGTGCCAGCAGCTTTAAGGGGGCGCGAACTGAAGCTTTCTTT
13	few	TRBV7-3	-	TRBJ2-4	CASSSPIKNIQYF	TGTGCCAGCAGCTCACCAATAAAAAACATTCAGTACTTC
12	many	TRBV28	-	TRBJ2-5	CASSRGQETQYF	TGTGCCAGCAGTAGGGGGCAAGAGACCCAGTACTTC
14	-	TRBV12-3/TRBV12-4	-	TRBJ1-2	CASSPNNGVGGYTF	TGTGCCAGCAGTCCGAATAATGGGGTGGGCGGCTACACCTTC
16	many	TRBV7-2	TRBD1	TRBJ2-7	CASSLATGGYSYEQYF	TGTGCCAGCAGCTTAGCGACAGGGGGCTACTCCTACGAGCAGTACTTC
14	-	TRBV24-1	-	TRBJ2-2	CATRAGHNTGELFF	TGTGCCACCCGAGCGGGACACAACACCGGGGAGCTGTTTTTT
16	-	TRBV28	TRBD1	TRBJ1-2	CASSLSTGTGRGGYTF	TGTGCCAGCAGTTTATCCACCGGGACAGGGCGAGGAGGCTACACCTTC
15	once	TRBV18	-	TRBJ2-6	CASSPQITGANVLTF	TGTGCCAGCTCACCACAGATTACTGGGGCCAACGTCCTGACTTTC
13	few	TRBV7-2	-	TRBJ2-2	CASSLNFAGELFF	TGTGCCAGCAGCTTAAATTTTGCCGGGGAGCTGTTTTTT
15	-	TRBV20-1	TRBD1	TRBJ1-5	CSARYRDRENQPQHF	TGCAGTGCTAGATATCGGGACAGGGAAAATCAGCCCCAGCATTTT
16	many	TRBV11-2	TRBD2	TRBJ2-1	CASSYVSGTTANEQFF	TGTGCCAGCAGTTACGTTAGCGGGACAACAGCCAATGAGCAGTTCTTC
18	few	TRBV27	TRBD1	TRBJ1-2	CASSPTYGGQGRGDSYTF	TGTGCCAGCAGTCCAACATACGGGGGACAGGGCAGAGGAGATAGCTACACCTTC
13	few	TRBV12-3/TRBV12-4	-	TRBJ2-7	CASSFGGLYEQYF	TGTGCCAGCAGTTTCGGGGGACTCTACGAGCAGTACTTC
15	-	TRBV28	TRBD1	TRBJ1-4	CASSTLTGVGEKLFF	TGTGCCAGCAGCACTCTTACAGGGGTGGGTGAAAAACTGTTTTTT
14	few	TRBV28	TRBD1	TRBJ1-5	CASSTHRGVQPQHF	TGTGCCAGCAGTACCCACAGGGGGGTTCAGCCCCAGCATTTT
16	-	TRBV28	TRBD1	TRBJ1-4	CASSSNRQGRGEKLFF	TGTGCCAGCAGTTCGAACCGACAGGGTAGGGGGGAAAAACTGTTTTTT
15	few	TRBV12-3/TRBV12-4	-	TRBJ1-1	CASSYSGTSGTEAFF	TGTGCCAGCAGTTACTCAGGGACGAGTGGGACTGAAGCTTTCTTT
13	many	TRBV7-9	-	TRBJ2-3	CASSWPGADTQYF	TGTGCCAGCAGCTGGCCCGGGGCAGATACGCAGTATTTT
14	-	TRBV29-1	-	TRBJ2-7	CSVPIIGQSHEQYF	TGCAGCGTTCCTATTATTGGACAGAGCCACGAGCAGTACTTC
15	-	TRBV13	TRBD1	TRBJ2-7	CASSYRDRASYEQYF	TGTGCCAGCAGCTACCGGGACAGAGCCTCCTACGAGCAGTACTTC
14	-	TRBV7-2	-	TRBJ2-4	CASSLKTSGNIQYF	TGTGCCAGCAGCTTAAAGACCTCCGGGAACATTCAGTACTTC
14	many	TRBV11-1	TRBD2	TRBJ2-1	CASSLLAGLNEQFF	TGTGCCAGCAGCTTATTAGCGGGATTGAATGAGCAGTTCTTC
18	many	TRBV7-2	-	TRBJ2-3	CASSFAHADTLSTDTQYF	TGTGCCAGCAGCTTCGCGCATGCGGACACACTCAGCACAGATACGCAGTATTTT
16	-	TRBV10-3	TRBD1	TRBJ1-5	CAISESGQGLNQPQHF	TGTGCCATCAGTGAGTCGGGACAGGGGCTCAATCAGCCCCAGCATTTT
12	once	TRBV6-2/TRBV6-3	-	TRBJ2-3	CASSDPPDTQYF	TGTGCCAGCAGTGACCCCCCAGATACGCAGTATTTT
14	-	TRBV29-1	TRBD1	TRBJ2-4	CSVNPGQGLNIQYF	TGCAGCGTTAACCCGGGACAGGGCCTAAACATTCAGTACTTC
15	few	TRBV19	TRBD2	TRBJ2-2	CASLTSGGRTGELFF	TGTGCCAGTCTTACTAGCGGAGGTCGGACCGGGGAGCTGTTTTTT
17	-	TRBV7-3	TRBD1	TRBJ2-6	CASSSDRVSSGANVLTF	TGTGCCAGCAGCTCGGACAGGGTTAGCTCTGGGGCCAACGTCCTGACTTTC